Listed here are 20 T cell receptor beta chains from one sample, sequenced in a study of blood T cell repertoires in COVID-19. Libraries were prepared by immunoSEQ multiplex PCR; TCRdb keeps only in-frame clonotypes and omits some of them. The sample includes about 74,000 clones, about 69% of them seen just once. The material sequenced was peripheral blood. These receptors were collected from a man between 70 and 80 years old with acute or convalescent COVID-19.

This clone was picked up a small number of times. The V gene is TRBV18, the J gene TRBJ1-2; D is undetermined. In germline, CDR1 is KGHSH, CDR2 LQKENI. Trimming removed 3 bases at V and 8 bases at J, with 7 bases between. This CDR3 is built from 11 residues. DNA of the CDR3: TGTGCCAGCTCACCCCGTGAGGGCTACACCTTC. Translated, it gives CASSPREGYTF.

Here the CDR3 reads CASSSTDRNGYTF. The DNA of the CDR3 is TGTGCCAGCAGTTCGACGGACAGGAATGGCTACACCTTC. This chain joins TRBV28 and TRBJ1-2; 7 bases match TRBD1. The CDR3 consists of 13 residues. With 4 bases clipped from V and 6 bases from J, the junction kept 5 bases outside the gene matches. Germline V gene lookup returns CDR1 MDHEN and CDR2 SYDVKM.

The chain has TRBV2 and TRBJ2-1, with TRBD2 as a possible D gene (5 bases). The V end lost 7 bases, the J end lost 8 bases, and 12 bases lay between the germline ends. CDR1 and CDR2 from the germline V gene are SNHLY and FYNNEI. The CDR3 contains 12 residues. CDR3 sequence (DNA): TGTGCCAGCAACCGGGAAGTTGATGAGCAGTTCTTC. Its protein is CASNREVDEQFF.

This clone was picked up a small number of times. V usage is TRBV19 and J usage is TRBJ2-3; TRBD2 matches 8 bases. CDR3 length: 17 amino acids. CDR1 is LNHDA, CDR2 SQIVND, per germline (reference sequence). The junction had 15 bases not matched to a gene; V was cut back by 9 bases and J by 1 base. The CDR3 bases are TGTGCCAGCCCGGGGCGGGAGGATATTAAGGGCACAGATACGCAGTATTTT. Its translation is CASPGREDIKGTDTQYF.

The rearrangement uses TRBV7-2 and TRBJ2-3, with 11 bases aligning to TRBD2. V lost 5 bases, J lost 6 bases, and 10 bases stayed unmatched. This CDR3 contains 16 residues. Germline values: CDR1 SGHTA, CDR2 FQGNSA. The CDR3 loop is CASSPRLAGRGDTQYF. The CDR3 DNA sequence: TGTGCCAGCAGCCCCAGACTAGCGGGACGGGGTGATACGCAGTATTTT. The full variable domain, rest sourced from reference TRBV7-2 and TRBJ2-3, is GAGVSQSPSNKVTEKGKDVELRCDPISGHTALYWYRQSLGQGLEFLIYFQGNSAPDKSGLPSDRFSAERTGGSVSTLTIQRTQQEDSAVYLCASSPRLAGRGDTQYFGPGTRLTVL.

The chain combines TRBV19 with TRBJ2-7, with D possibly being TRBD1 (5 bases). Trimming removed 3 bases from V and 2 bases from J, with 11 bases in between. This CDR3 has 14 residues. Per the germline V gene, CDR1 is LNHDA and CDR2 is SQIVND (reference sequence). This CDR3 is CASSMSAGPYEQYF. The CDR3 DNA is TGTGCCAGTAGTATGTCGGCAGGGCCCTACGAGCAGTACTTC.

The chain's CDR3 is CASSQGTSRSDTQYF. The CDR3, as DNA: TGTGCCAGCAGCCAAGGAACTAGCAGATCAGATACGCAGTATTTT. V usage is TRBV14 and J usage is TRBJ2-3, with a possible D match to TRBD2 (6 bases). The CDR3 is 15 amino acids. V was cut by 1 base and J by 4 bases, with 12 bases left in between. Germline CDR1 and CDR2: SGHDN and FVKESK.

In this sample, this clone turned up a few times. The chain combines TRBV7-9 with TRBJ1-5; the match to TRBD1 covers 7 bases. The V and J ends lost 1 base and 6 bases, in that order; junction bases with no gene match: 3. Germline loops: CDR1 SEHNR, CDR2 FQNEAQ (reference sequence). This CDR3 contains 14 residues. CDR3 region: CASSLGGGGQPQHF. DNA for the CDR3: TGTGCCAGCAGCTTAGGAGGGGGCGGTCAGCCCCAGCATTTT.

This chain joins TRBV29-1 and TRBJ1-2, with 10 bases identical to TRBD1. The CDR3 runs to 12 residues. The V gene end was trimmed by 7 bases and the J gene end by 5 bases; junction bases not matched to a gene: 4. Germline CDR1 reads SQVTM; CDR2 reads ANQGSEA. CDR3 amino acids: CSAGQGGYGYTF. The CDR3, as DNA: TGCAGCGCCGGACAGGGGGGATATGGCTACACCTTC.

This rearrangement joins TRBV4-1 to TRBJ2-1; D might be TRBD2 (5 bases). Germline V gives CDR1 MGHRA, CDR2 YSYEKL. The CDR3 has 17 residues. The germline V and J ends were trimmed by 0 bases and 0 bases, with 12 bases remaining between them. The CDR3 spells CASSQDEAGSSYNEQFF. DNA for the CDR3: TGCGCCAGCAGCCAAGATGAGGCGGGCAGCTCCTACAATGAGCAGTTCTTC.

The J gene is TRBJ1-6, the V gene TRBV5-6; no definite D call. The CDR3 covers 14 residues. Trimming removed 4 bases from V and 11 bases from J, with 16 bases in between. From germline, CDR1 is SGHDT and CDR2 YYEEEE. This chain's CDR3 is CASSPGEGRAPLHF. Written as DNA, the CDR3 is TGTGCCAGCAGCCCAGGCGAGGGTCGGGCACCCCTCCACTTT.

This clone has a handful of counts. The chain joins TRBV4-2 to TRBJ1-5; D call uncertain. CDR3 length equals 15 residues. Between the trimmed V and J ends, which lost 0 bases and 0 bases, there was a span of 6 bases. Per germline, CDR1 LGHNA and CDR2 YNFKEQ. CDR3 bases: TGTGCCAGCAGCCAAGAGGCTTATAGCAATCAGCCCCAGCATTTT. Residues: CASSQEAYSNQPQHF.

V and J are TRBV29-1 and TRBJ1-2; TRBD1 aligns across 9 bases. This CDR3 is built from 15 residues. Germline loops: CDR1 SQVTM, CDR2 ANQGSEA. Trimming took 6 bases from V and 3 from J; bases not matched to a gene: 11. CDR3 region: CSVNHRGQKDYGYTF. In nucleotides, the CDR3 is TGCAGCGTCAACCACAGGGGGCAAAAGGACTATGGCTACACCTTC.

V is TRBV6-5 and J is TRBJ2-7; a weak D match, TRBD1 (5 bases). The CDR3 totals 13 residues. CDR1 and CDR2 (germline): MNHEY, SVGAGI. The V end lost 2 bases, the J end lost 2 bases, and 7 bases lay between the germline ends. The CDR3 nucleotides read TGTGCCAGCAGTTACGGACACCCCTACGAGCAGTACTTC. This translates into CASSYGHPYEQYF.

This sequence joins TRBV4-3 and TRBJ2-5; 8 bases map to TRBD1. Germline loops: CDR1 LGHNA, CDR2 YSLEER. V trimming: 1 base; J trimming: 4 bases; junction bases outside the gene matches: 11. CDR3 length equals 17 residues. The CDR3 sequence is CASSQALTGQGAETQYF. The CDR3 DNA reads TGCGCCAGCAGCCAAGCTCTGACAGGCCAGGGGGCAGAGACCCAGTACTTC.

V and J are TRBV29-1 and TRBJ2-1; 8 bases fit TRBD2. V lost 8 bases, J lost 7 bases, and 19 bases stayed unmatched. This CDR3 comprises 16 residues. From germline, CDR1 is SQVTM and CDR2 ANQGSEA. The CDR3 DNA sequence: TGCAGCAATCCCCATACTAGCGGACGTTCGGGGAATGAGCAGTTCTTC. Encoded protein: CSNPHTSGRSGNEQFF.

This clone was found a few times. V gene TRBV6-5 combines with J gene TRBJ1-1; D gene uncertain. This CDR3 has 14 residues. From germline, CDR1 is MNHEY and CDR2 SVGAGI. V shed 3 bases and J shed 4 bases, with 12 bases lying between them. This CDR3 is CASSYSRRPTEAFF. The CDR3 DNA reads TGTGCCAGCAGTTATTCCAGGAGGCCCACTGAAGCTTTCTTT.

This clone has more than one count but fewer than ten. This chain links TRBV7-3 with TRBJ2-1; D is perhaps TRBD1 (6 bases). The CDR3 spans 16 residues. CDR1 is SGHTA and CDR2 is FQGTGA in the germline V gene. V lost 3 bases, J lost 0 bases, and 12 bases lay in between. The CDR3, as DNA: TGTGCCAGCAGCTTCTCAGGGGCGCGCTCCTACAATGAGCAGTTCTTC. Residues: CASSFSGARSYNEQFF. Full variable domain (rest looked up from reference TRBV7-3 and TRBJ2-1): GAGVSQTPSNKVTEKGKYVELRCDPISGHTALYWYRQSLGQGPEFLIYFQGTGAADDSGLPNDRFFAVRPEGSVSTLKIQRTERGDSAVYLCASSFSGARSYNEQFFGPGTRLTVL.

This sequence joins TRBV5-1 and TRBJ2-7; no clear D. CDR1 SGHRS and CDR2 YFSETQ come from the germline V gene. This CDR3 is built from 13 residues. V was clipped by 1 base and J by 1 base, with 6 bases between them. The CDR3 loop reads CASSLYSSYEQYF. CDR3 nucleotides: TGCGCCAGCAGCTTGTACAGTTCCTACGAGCAGTACTTC.

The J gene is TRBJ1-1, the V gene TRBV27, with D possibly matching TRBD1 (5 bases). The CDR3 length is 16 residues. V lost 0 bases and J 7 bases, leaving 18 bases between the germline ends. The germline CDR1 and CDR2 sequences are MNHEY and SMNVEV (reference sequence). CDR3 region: CASSLSPYDSTLEAFF. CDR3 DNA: TGTGCCAGCAGTTTATCGCCCTACGACAGCACCCTTGAAGCTTTCTTT.